A single sample is the source of the 8 T cell receptor beta chains below, sequenced in a study of patients and donors after allogeneic stem cell transplantation. TCRdb re-analysed the RT-PCR reads in MiXCR, keeping a single row per CDR3 protein. The table has around 170,000 distinct CDR3 sequences, roughly 22% seen once; the top ten hold approximately 26%. Material: blood, either unsorted or a sorted T cell fraction (not recorded which). These TCRs come from a human donor who was either an allogeneic HSCT recipient or a stem cell or donor lymphocyte infusion donor (not recorded which). It is not recorded whose cells these are; they may come from a transplant donor.

Only a few counts were recorded for this clonotype. The gene calls are TRBV12-3 or TRBV12-4 and TRBJ1-1; D call uncertain. There are 14 residues in the CDR3. With 3 bases removed from V and 1 base from J, the gap between germline ends came to 9 bases. CDR3 in amino acids: CASSFLWGNTEAFF. The CDR3 bases are TGTGCCAGCAGTTTTTTATGGGGGAACACTGAAGCTTTCTTT.

The table lists this clonotype with many counts. The chain has TRBV5-6 and TRBJ1-2, with 8 bases fitting TRBD1. CDR1 is SGHDT, CDR2 YYEEEE, per germline. With 0 bases clipped from V and 8 bases from J, the junction kept 9 bases outside the gene matches. The CDR3 covers 15 residues. This CDR3 is CASSLGRQGLRGYTF. For the CDR3, the DNA is TGTGCCAGCAGCTTGGGCCGACAGGGGCTACGAGGCTACACCTTC.

This clonotype was observed a few times. CDR3 region: CASSPRTEETQYF. The CDR3 region has the DNA TGTGCCAGCAGTCCCCGGACGGAAGAGACCCAGTACTTC. V usage is TRBV12-3 or TRBV12-4 and J usage is TRBJ2-5; unclear D gene. The CDR3 runs 13 residues. Trimming took off 5 bases at V and 3 bases at J, with 10 bases between the two ends.

In its sample, this clonotype was seen a few times. The rearrangement links TRBV30 to TRBJ1-2; D is perhaps TRBD1 (5 bases). Trimming pared 0 bases from V and 8 bases from J, leaving 31 bases between. The CDR3 runs to 19 residues. CDR1 GTSNPN and CDR2 SVGIG come from the germline V gene (reference sequence). CDR3 sequence reads: CAWSVFRWGRPAMAMGYTF. DNA for the CDR3: TGTGCCTGGAGTGTATTTCGGTGGGGCAGACCGGCTATGGCTATGGGCTACACCTTC.

This chain joins TRBV12-3 or TRBV12-4 and TRBJ2-2; D is ambiguous. V gave up 6 bases and J gave up 3 bases, with 11 bases separating them. The CDR3 runs to 14 residues. The DNA of the CDR3 is TGTGCCAGCAGCGACCCAGTGTACACCGGGGAGCTGTTTTTT. Protein sequence: CASSDPVYTGELFF.

The gene calls are TRBV9 and TRBJ2-2; possibly TRBD1 for D (5 bases). CDR1 is SGDLS, CDR2 YYNGEE, per germline. CDR3 length: 16 amino acids. V was cut by 4 bases and J by 0 bases, with 13 bases left in between. CDR3 amino acids: CASSLGIGANTGELFF. As DNA, the CDR3 is TGTGCCAGCAGCTTGGGAATAGGGGCGAACACCGGGGAGCTGTTTTTT.

The chain couples TRBV2 to TRBJ2-3; no reliable D call. The germline V and J ends were trimmed by 8 bases and 0 bases, with 9 bases remaining between them. Per the germline V gene, CDR1 is SNHLY and CDR2 is FYNNEI. This CDR3 comprises 13 residues. The CDR3 nucleotides are TGTGCCAGCGTGTACAGAAGCACAGATACGCAGTATTTT. Its translation is CASVYRSTDTQYF. Full variable domain (outside the CDR3, taken from reference TRBV2 and TRBJ2-3): EPEVTQTPSHQVTQMGQEVILRCVPISNHLYFYWYRQILGQKVEFLVSFYNNEISEKSEIFDDQFSVERPDGSNFTLKIRSTKLEDSAMYFCASVYRSTDTQYFGPGTRLTVL.

The V call is TRBV2, the J call TRBJ2-7; perhaps TRBD1 as D (5 bases). Germline V gene lookup returns CDR1 SNHLY and CDR2 FYNNEI. The ends were cut back, 3 bases at V and 3 bases at J, with 12 bases in the middle. The CDR3 runs 14 residues. The CDR3 protein is CASSDWGRDYEQYF. The CDR3 DNA is TGTGCCAGCAGTGATTGGGGCAGGGACTACGAGCAGTACTTC.